The next 4 T cell receptor beta chains were all read from a single sample in a study of radiotherapy plus CTLA-4 blockade in lung cancer. This table comes from immunoSEQ multiplex PCR, and its TCRdb copy is limited to in-frame clones, with some not included. The table shows tens of thousands of clones, with more than 75% occurring only once. Sequencing was performed on peripheral blood, taken from a patient treated with radiotherapy plus ipilimumab. The receptors were sampled from a human donor with non-small cell lung cancer who had a complete response to radiotherapy plus ipilimumab.

The chain joins TRBV18 to TRBJ1-2; 9 bases match TRBD1. V was pared by 2 bases and J by 6 bases, with 10 bases of the junction left unmatched. This CDR3 comprises 16 residues. Germline V CDR1 and CDR2: KGHSH, LQKENI. CDR3 DNA: TGTGCCAGCTCACCATCCACAGGGGGCGCGAATCATGGCTACACCTTC. Translating gives CASSPSTGGANHGYTF.

V is TRBV19 and J is TRBJ1-3; 11 positions agree with TRBD1. Germline V gives CDR1 LNHDA, CDR2 SQIVND (reference sequence). The CDR3 spans 16 residues. V lost 9 bases and J lost 2; bases outside the gene matches: 9. CDR3 in amino acids: CASKRGQGVTGNTIYF. The CDR3 coding sequence is TGTGCCAGCAAACGGGGACAGGGGGTAACTGGAAACACCATATATTTT.

The V call is TRBV6-5, the J call TRBJ2-3; the D gene is possibly TRBD1 (5 bases). This CDR3 is built from 16 residues. The germline V and J ends were trimmed by 2 bases and 3 bases, with 15 bases remaining between them. The germline V gene encodes CDR1 MNHEY and CDR2 SVGAGI. Written as DNA, the CDR3 is TGTGCCAGCAGTTACGGGGCAACAGGACCTACAGATACGCAGTATTTT. Its protein is CASSYGATGPTDTQYF.

V and J are TRBV28 and TRBJ2-2; 10 nucleotides match TRBD2. Looked up from germline, CDR1 is MDHEN and CDR2 is SYDVKM. The junction had 13 bases not matched to a gene; V was cut back by 4 bases and J by 5 bases. The CDR3 has 18 amino acids. In DNA, the CDR3 is TGTGCCAGCAGTTCCCCCTCGGGGAGCGGGAGGGGGACCGGGGAGCTGTTTTTT. It yields the protein CASSSPSGSGRGTGELFF.